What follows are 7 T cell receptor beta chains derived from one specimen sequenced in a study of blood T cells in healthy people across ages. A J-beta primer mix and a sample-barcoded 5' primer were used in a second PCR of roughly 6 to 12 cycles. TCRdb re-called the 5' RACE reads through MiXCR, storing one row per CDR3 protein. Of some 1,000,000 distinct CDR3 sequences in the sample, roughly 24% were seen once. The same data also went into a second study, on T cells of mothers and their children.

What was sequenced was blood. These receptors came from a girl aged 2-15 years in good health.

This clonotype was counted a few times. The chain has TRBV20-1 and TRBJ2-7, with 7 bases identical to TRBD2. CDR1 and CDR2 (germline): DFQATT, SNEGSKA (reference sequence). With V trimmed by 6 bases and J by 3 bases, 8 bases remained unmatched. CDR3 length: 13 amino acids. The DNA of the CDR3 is TGCAGTGCCGAACTCCGGGACTACTACGAGCAGTACTTC. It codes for CSAELRDYYEQYF.

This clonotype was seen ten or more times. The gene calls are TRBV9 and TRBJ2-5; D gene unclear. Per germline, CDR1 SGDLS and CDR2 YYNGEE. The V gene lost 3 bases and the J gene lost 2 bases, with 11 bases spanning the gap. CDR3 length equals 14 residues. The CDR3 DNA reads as TGTGCCAGCAGCGGCTCTGGGGATCAAGAGACCCAGTACTTC. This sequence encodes CASSGSGDQETQYF.

For the CDR3, the DNA is TGCAGTGCCATAAGACAGGGTATACGAGTCTACGAGCAGTACTTC. It translates to CSAIRQGIRVYEQYF. This rearrangement joins TRBV20-1 to TRBJ2-7; 7 nucleotides match TRBD1. Germline CDR1 and CDR2: DFQATT and SNEGSKA (reference sequence). This CDR3 is built from 15 residues. V trimming: 6 bases; J trimming: 3 bases; junction bases outside the gene matches: 14.

The CDR3 nucleotides are TGTGCCAGCAGCTTAGGGCCCAGGGCAGGGAATCAGCCCCAGCATTTT. This translates into CASSLGPRAGNQPQHF. The rearrangement links TRBV7-8 to TRBJ1-5, with D perhaps TRBD1 (5 bases). The CDR3 is made up of 16 amino acids. CDR1 and CDR2 (germline): SGHVS, FQNEAQ. The V and J ends lost 1 base and 4 bases respectively, with 14 bases between them.

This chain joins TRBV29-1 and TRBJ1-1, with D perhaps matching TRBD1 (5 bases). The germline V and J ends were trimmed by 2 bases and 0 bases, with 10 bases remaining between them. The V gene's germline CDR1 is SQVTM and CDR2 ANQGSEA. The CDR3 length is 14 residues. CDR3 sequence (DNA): TGCAGCGTTGAAAGGGGCGGTGTGAACACTGAAGCTTTCTTT. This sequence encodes CSVERGGVNTEAFF.

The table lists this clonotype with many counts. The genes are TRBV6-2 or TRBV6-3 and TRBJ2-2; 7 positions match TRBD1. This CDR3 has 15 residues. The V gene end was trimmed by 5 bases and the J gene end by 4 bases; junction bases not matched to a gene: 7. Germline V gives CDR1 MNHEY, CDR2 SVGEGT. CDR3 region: CASSPTGVGTGELFF. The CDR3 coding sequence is TGTGCCAGCAGTCCCACAGGGGTCGGCACCGGGGAGCTGTTTTTT.

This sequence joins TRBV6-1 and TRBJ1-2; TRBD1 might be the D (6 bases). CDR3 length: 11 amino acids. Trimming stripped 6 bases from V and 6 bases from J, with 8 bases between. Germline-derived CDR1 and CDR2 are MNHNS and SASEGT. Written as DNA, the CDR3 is TGTGCCAGCAGGCGGGACAATGGCTACACCTTC. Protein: CASRRDNGYTF.